Listed below are T cell receptor beta chains from one sample, sequenced in a study of blood T cell repertoires in COVID-19. Produced via immunoSEQ multiplex PCR; TCRdb's table is partial and in-frame only. The data hold 95,000 to 150,000 clones, with about 85% observed a single time. Sequenced input: peripheral blood. These receptor sequences come from a man older than 75 with acute or convalescent COVID-19. Each CDR3 is given with its conserved first and last residue. A D gene is named only where the DNA matches it firmly. Where a row states a size, it is once, few, many or the class of an expanded clone; other rows omit it.

abundance | d_gene | j_gene | len | v_gene | CDR3aa | CDR3nt
. | . | TRBJ1-3 | 14 | TRBV9 | CASSVASSGNTIYF | TGTGCCAGCAGCGTAGCGAGCTCTGGAAACACCATATATTTT
. | . | TRBJ2-7 | 13 | TRBV2 | CASSSTVTYEQYF | TGTGCCAGCAGTAGCACCGTCACCTACGAGCAGTACTTC
. | . | TRBJ2-1 | 14 | TRBV5-1 | CASSSGAGSNEQFF | TGCGCCAGCAGTTCAGGGGCGGGTAGCAATGAGCAGTTCTTC
. | . | TRBJ1-2 | 14 | TRBV6-1 | CASSEVTAHYGYTF | TGTGCCAGCAGTGAAGTAACAGCCCATTATGGCTACACCTTC
few | . | TRBJ1-3 | 12 | TRBV12-3/TRBV12-4 | CASSLGTRPLYF | TGTGCCAGCAGTCTCGGGACACGTCCTTTATATTTT
. | TRBD2 | TRBJ2-3 | 15 | TRBV3-1/TRBV3-2 | CASSQTSGTTDTQYF | TGTGCCAGCAGCCAGACTAGCGGGACAACAGATACGCAGTATTTT
. | . | TRBJ1-6 | 16 | TRBV2 | CASSELGSSYNSPLHF | TGTGCCAGCAGTGAACTCGGGAGCTCCTATAATTCACCCCTCCACTTT
. | TRBD1 | TRBJ1-1 | 16 | TRBV7-6 | CASSLIRGQLDTEAFF | TGTGCCAGCAGCTTAATCAGGGGGCAATTGGACACTGAAGCTTTCTTT
once | TRBD1 | TRBJ1-1 | 14 | TRBV2 | CASSRDSSYTEAFF | TGTGCCAGCAGTCGGGACAGCTCATACACTGAAGCTTTCTTT
. | . | TRBJ1-1 | 13 | TRBV12-3/TRBV12-4 | CASRISGGTEAFF | TGTGCCAGCAGAATTAGTGGCGGAACTGAAGCTTTCTTT
. | TRBD2 | TRBJ2-1 | 15 | TRBV5-1 | CASSWGLAGRDEQFF | TGCGCCAGCAGCTGGGGACTAGCGGGACGGGATGAGCAGTTCTTC
once | . | TRBJ1-5 | 14 | TRBV6-1 | CASSEALRNQPQHF | TGTGCCAGCAGTGAAGCGCTCCGGAATCAGCCCCAGCATTTT
few | TRBD1 | TRBJ1-4 | 15 | TRBV19 | CASSIGQAPNEKLFF | TGTGCCAGTAGTATTGGACAGGCTCCTAATGAAAAACTGTTTTTT